A single sample is the source of the 14 T cell receptor beta chains below, sequenced in a study of blood T cells in healthy people across ages. A second about 6 to 12 cycle PCR used barcoded and J-beta primers. TCRdb recomputed calls from the 5' RACE reads with MiXCR, one row per CDR3 protein. The sample includes over 600,000 distinct CDR3 sequences, roughly three fifths seen only once; the top ten take about a quarter. Input material: blood. The receptor set was obtained from a man aged 40-50 years in good health.

This clonotype was observed a few times. CDR3 coding DNA: TGTGCCAGCAGTTACGCACTAGCGAGCTCCTACAATGAGCAGTTCTTC. Residues: CASSYALASSYNEQFF. The chain joins TRBV6-5 to TRBJ2-1, with 7 bases identical to TRBD2. CDR3 size: 16 residues. J lost 0 bases, V lost 2 bases, and 4 bases had no gene match. Germline V gives CDR1 MNHEY, CDR2 SVGAGI.

The chain uses TRBV6-6 and TRBJ1-1; possibly TRBD1 for D (5 bases). With 10 bases removed from V and 7 bases from J, the gap between germline ends came to 19 bases. The CDR3 sequence is 13 residues long. Germline CDR1 reads MNHNY; CDR2 reads SVGAGI (reference sequence). Here the CDR3 DNA reads TGTGCCACCGGGGGTCAGGGTGGGGGTGAAGCTTTCTTT. Amino acids: CATGGQGGGEAFF.

This clonotype showed up just once. This sequence joins TRBV28 and TRBJ2-1, with 9 bases lining up with TRBD1. This CDR3 spans 16 amino acids. V lost 5 bases and J lost 4; bases outside the gene matches: 9. Germline loops: CDR1 MDHEN, CDR2 SYDVKM. As DNA, the CDR3 is TGTGCCAGCAGTCAACCGGGACAGGGCTCTTACAATGAGCAGTTCTTC. It translates to CASSQPGQGSYNEQFF.

This clonotype has ten or more counts. The genes are TRBV6-4 and TRBJ2-3; 7 bases agree with TRBD1. Germline V gene lookup returns CDR1 MRHNA and CDR2 SNTAGT. This CDR3 contains 13 residues. With 5 bases clipped from V and 6 bases from J, the junction kept 5 bases outside the gene matches. DNA for the CDR3: TGTGCCAGCAGTATGACGGACAGGGATACGCAGTATTTT. It is translated as CASSMTDRDTQYF.

The chain has TRBV4-2 and TRBJ2-5; D not resolved. Trimming removed 1 base at V and 4 bases at J, with 7 bases between. The CDR3 extends over 13 amino acids. Per germline, CDR1 LGHNA and CDR2 YNFKEQ. CDR3 sequence (DNA): TGTGCCAGCAGCCAAGGATCGAGAGAGACCCAGTACTTC. This gives the protein CASSQGSRETQYF.

This clonotype was observed a few times. V gene TRBV29-1 combines with J gene TRBJ2-7; 10 bases match TRBD1. This CDR3 has 13 amino acids. Per the germline V gene, CDR1 is SQVTM and CDR2 is ANQGSEA. The trim removed 6 bases at V and 9 bases at J, leaving 11 bases unmatched. CDR3 DNA: TGCAGCGTACGCGGGACAGGGGACGTGGGGCAGTACTTC. Its protein is CSVRGTGDVGQYF.

CDR3 DNA sequence: TGTGCCAGCAGCTTGTCGGCGTGGGGTAAGCCCAAAGAGACCCAGTACTTC. It translates to CASSLSAWGKPKETQYF. The chain links TRBV5-6 to TRBJ2-4; no reliable D call. The end of the DNA is better explained by TRBJ2-5, so the J call may be wrong. Germline values: CDR1 SGHDT, CDR2 YYEEEE. This CDR3 region has 17 residues.

This chain uses TRBV3-1 with TRBJ2-7, with TRBD2 matching 10 bases. Germline V gene data show CDR1 as LGHDT and CDR2 as YNNKEL (reference sequence). V trimming: 4 bases; J trimming: 3 bases; junction bases outside the gene matches: 6. This CDR3 contains 15 residues. CDR3 coding DNA: TGTGCCAGCAGCCCCCGCGCTAGCGGGAGCTACGAGCAGTACTTC. Its translation is CASSPRASGSYEQYF.

This rearrangement joins TRBV7-7 to TRBJ2-7; the match to TRBD1 covers 8 bases. The closer fit of TRBJ2-5 to the DNA end suggests the J call may be wrong. From germline, CDR1 is SSHAT and CDR2 FNYEAQ (reference sequence). The CDR3 loop spans 13 amino acids. The CDR3 region is CASSRQGMGTQYF. In DNA form, the CDR3 reads TGTGCCAGCAGTAGACAGGGGATGGGGACCCAGTACTTC.

In this sample, this clonotype turned up a few times. V and J are TRBV29-1 and TRBJ2-7, with D unclear. The CDR3 loop spans 11 amino acids. Germline assignment: CDR1 SQVTM and CDR2 ANQGSEA. Trimming removed 4 bases from V and 6 bases from J, with 10 bases in between. DNA of the CDR3: TGCAGCGTTGGTGGGGTAGCCGAGCAGTACTTC. This translates into CSVGGVAEQYF.

The genes are TRBV12-3 or TRBV12-4 and TRBJ2-7; 7 bases fit TRBD2. The CDR3 is 15 residues long. The ends lost 4 bases at V and 0 bases at J; junction bases unmatched: 6. The CDR3 nucleotides are TGTGCCAGCAGTTGGGGCGGGAGCCGCTCCTACGAGCAGTACTTC. It translates to CASSWGGSRSYEQYF.

The rearrangement links TRBV5-1 to TRBJ2-1; TRBD1 might be the D (5 bases). This CDR3 region has 14 residues. Looked up from germline, CDR1 is SGHRS and CDR2 is YFSETQ. Trimming removed 4 bases from V and 9 bases from J, with 17 bases in between. CDR3 DNA sequence: TGCGCCAGCAGCCTCCCGACAGCCCACAGTGAGCAGTTCTTC. Translation: CASSLPTAHSEQFF.

V gene TRBV5-1 combines with J gene TRBJ2-3; TRBD1 agrees at 8 bases. CDR1 is SGHRS and CDR2 is YFSETQ in the germline V gene. V dropped 4 bases and J dropped 5; count of bases not matched to a gene: 12. This CDR3 contains 16 residues. The CDR3 nucleotides read TGCGCCAGCAGCCCCGACCGGACAGGGTGGATAGATACGCAGTATTTT. Amino acid sequence: CASSPDRTGWIDTQYF.

V is TRBV3-1 and J is TRBJ1-6; D unclear. CDR1 and CDR2 from the germline V gene are LGHDT and YNNKEL (reference sequence). The CDR3 length is 15 residues. Trimming took off 4 bases at V and 5 bases at J, with 12 bases between the two ends. CDR3 nucleotides: TGTGCCAGCAGCCCCCCGAAAGGGAATAATTCACCCCTCCACTTT. Translating it yields CASSPPKGNNSPLHF. The full variable domain, in which reference TRBV3-1 and TRBJ1-6 provide the parts outside the CDR3, is DTAVSQTPKYLVTQMGNDKSIKCEQNLGHDTMYWYKQDSKKFLKIMFSYNNKELIINETVPNRFSPKSPDKAHLNLHINSLELGDSAVYFCASSPPKGNNSPLHFGNGTRLTVT.